Included here is one T cell receptor (beta chain) sequence, with context. The antigen is not known. Losses at the gene ends were 5 bases for V and 10 bases for J; bases not matched to a gene: 7. Germline V gives CDR1 SGHRS, CDR2 YFSETQ. This CDR3 comprises 14 residues. The sample originates from a study of blood T cells in healthy people across ages. Donation came from healthy Caucasian individuals in Russia who were aged about 6 to 100. Then a second PCR, running about 6 to 12 cycles, was carried out with a sample-barcoded 5' primer and a J-beta primer mix. From the 5' RACE reads, TCRdb called clonotypes with MiXCR, one entry per CDR3 protein. The table includes about 640,000 distinct CDR3 sequences, 58% detected once. Study-wide points: A roughly linear fall in TCR beta diversity per million T cells was seen with increasing age.

The gene calls are TRBV5-1 and TRBJ2-1; 12 nucleotides match TRBD2. The sample was blood. The receptor comes from a man between 60 and 75 years old in good health. The CDR3 DNA reads TGCGCCAGCAGGGCCCTAGCGGGGGGGCAAGAGCAGTTCTTC. It codes for CASRALAGGQEQFF.